These 20 T cell receptor beta chains came from one sample sequenced in a study of blood T cells in healthy people across ages. A second about 6 to 12 cycle PCR used barcoded and J-beta primers. One entry per CDR3 protein results from TCRdb running MiXCR on the 5' RACE reads. The table lists roughly 1.6 million distinct CDR3 sequences, about 35% of them singletons. Source material: blood. These receptors all stem from a woman between 25 and 40 years old in good health.

This clonotype was detected only a few times. This chain connects TRBV27 to TRBJ2-7; TRBD1 is a possible D gene (6 bases). CDR3 size: 15 residues. Per the germline V gene, CDR1 is MNHEY and CDR2 is SMNVEV (reference sequence). V lost 6 bases, J lost 0 bases, and 15 bases lay in between. CDR3 sequence: CASRSTGRSSYEQYF. Written as DNA, the CDR3 is TGTGCCAGCAGGTCGACAGGCCGGAGCTCCTACGAGCAGTACTTC.

The chain uses TRBV7-9 and TRBJ2-3; 7 nucleotides match TRBD2. Unmatched junction bases numbered 4, after V lost 6 bases and J lost 1 base. Germline loops: CDR1 SEHNR, CDR2 FQNEAQ (reference sequence). The CDR3 is made up of 14 amino acids. CDR3 loop: CASRGEGGTDTQYF. CDR3 DNA: TGTGCCAGCAGGGGGGAGGGAGGCACAGATACGCAGTATTTT.

There are a few counts of this clonotype. J is TRBJ2-1 and V is TRBV29-1; D is unclear. Trimming removed 2 bases from V and 3 bases from J, with 2 bases in between. This CDR3 comprises 11 residues. Germline V gene lookup returns CDR1 SQVTM and CDR2 ANQGSEA. The DNA for the CDR3 is TGCAGCGTTGAACTCTACAATGAGCAGTTCTTC. Translating gives CSVELYNEQFF.

This clonotype was picked up many times. The rearrangement links TRBV4-1 to TRBJ1-2; weak D call: TRBD1 (6 bases). V gave up 0 bases and J gave up 5 bases, with 7 bases separating them. This CDR3 comprises 13 residues. Per the germline V gene, CDR1 is MGHRA and CDR2 is YSYEKL. The CDR3 protein is CASSQETGYGYTF. The CDR3 nucleotides are TGCGCCAGCAGCCAAGAGACAGGATATGGCTACACCTTC.

The chain combines TRBV3-1 with TRBJ1-1, with D possibly matching TRBD1 (5 bases). This CDR3 is 16 amino acids long. From germline, CDR1 is LGHDT and CDR2 YNNKEL (reference sequence). Trimming pared 10 bases from V and 6 bases from J, leaving 27 bases between. DNA of the CDR3: TGTGCCACCCGGCGGACCACCAGGGCGACCCCTCCTGAAGCTTTCTTT. It translates to CATRRTTRATPPEAFF.

The chain employs TRBV7-6 and TRBJ2-5; D is unclear. The V end lost 1 base, the J end lost 1 base, and 13 bases lay between the germline ends. The CDR3 is 16 residues long. Per germline, CDR1 SGHVS and CDR2 FNYEAQ. CDR3 amino acids: CASSLEAAPPQETQYF. The CDR3 nucleotides are TGTGCCAGCAGCTTAGAGGCCGCGCCCCCCCAAGAGACCCAGTACTTC. Full variable domain (outside the CDR3, taken from reference TRBV7-6 and TRBJ2-5): GAGVSQSPRYKVTKRGQDVALRCDPISGHVSLYWYRQALGQGPEFLTYFNYEAQQDKSGLPNDRFSAERPEGSISTLTIQRTEQRDSAMYRCASSLEAAPPQETQYFGPGTRLLVL.

About this clonotype: A much larger clone differs from this one at a single base, so this may be a read error. J is TRBJ1-2 and V is TRBV13, with D possibly matching TRBD1 (6 bases). Trimming took off 0 bases at V and 4 bases at J, with 9 bases between the two ends. The V gene's germline CDR1 is PRHDT and CDR2 FYEKMQ (reference sequence). This CDR3 spans 14 amino acids. CDR3 region: CASSLGLGGYGYTF. In DNA form, the CDR3 reads TGTGCCAGCAGCTTAGGCCTAGGGGGCTATGGCTACACCTTC.

The chain couples TRBV7-2 to TRBJ2-7; 7 nucleotides match TRBD1. After removal of 0 bases from V and 0 bases from J, the junction contained 5 bases not matched to a gene. Germline V gene sequence: CDR1 SGHTA, CDR2 FQGNSA. CDR3 size: 16 residues. The CDR3, as DNA: TGTGCCAGCAGCTTAGCGAGGGGGCGGGCCTCCTACGAGCAGTACTTC. It codes for CASSLARGRASYEQYF. The full variable domain, completed using reference TRBV7-2 and TRBJ2-7, is GAGVSQSPSNKVTEKGKDVELRCDPISGHTALYWYRQSLGQGLEFLIYFQGNSAPDKSGLPSDRFSAERTGGSVSTLTIQRTQQEDSAVYLCASSLARGRASYEQYFGPGTRLTVT.

This clonotype has a handful of counts. The V call is TRBV5-1, the J call TRBJ2-3, with unresolved D. Looked up from germline, CDR1 is SGHRS and CDR2 is YFSETQ. Trimming removed 4 bases at V and 5 bases at J, with 14 bases between. This CDR3 comprises 14 residues. The CDR3 nucleotides read TGCGCCAGCAGCGCGACTCAGACTCAAGATACGCAGTATTTT. This sequence encodes CASSATQTQDTQYF. Looking up the rest from reference TRBV5-1 and TRBJ2-3 gives the full variable domain: KAGVTQTPRYLIKTRGQQVTLSCSPISGHRSVSWYQQTPGQGLQFLFEYFSETQRNKGNFPGRFSGRQFSNSRSEMNVSTLELGDSALYLCASSATQTQDTQYFGPGTRLTVL.

The chain uses TRBV5-1 and TRBJ1-1; no clear D gene. The germline V gene has CDR1 SGHRS and CDR2 YFSETQ. V was pared by 10 bases and J by 1 base, with 14 bases between. The CDR3 runs 13 residues. CDR3 in DNA: TGCGCCTGCCGAGGTCCGACGAACACTGAAGCTTTCTTT. This gives the protein CACRGPTNTEAFF.

This clonotype has more than one count but fewer than ten. The chain recombines TRBV7-9 with TRBJ1-5; 7 bases line up with TRBD1. Germline V CDR1 and CDR2: SEHNR, FQNEAQ (reference sequence). V gave up 1 base and J gave up 1 base; unmatched junction bases: 13. There are 19 residues in the CDR3. This chain's CDR3 is CASSLGQGEGTLSNQPQHF. CDR3 DNA sequence: TGTGCCAGCAGCTTAGGACAGGGTGAAGGGACATTAAGCAATCAGCCCCAGCATTTT.

This clonotype was counted a few times. The rearrangement links TRBV14 to TRBJ2-1; 9 nucleotides match TRBD1. CDR1 and CDR2 from the germline V gene are SGHDN and FVKESK. The CDR3 totals 16 residues. With 2 bases clipped from V and 3 bases from J, the junction kept 5 bases outside the gene matches. DNA for the CDR3: TGTGCCAGCAGCCAAAACAGGGGGCGTGTCTACAATGAGCAGTTCTTC. Its translation is CASSQNRGRVYNEQFF. Full variable domain (outside the CDR3, taken from reference TRBV14 and TRBJ2-1): EAGVTQFPSHSVIEKGQTVTLRCDPISGHDNLYWYRRVMGKEIKFLLHFVKESKQDESGMPNNRFLAERTGGTYSTLKVQPAELEDSGVYFCASSQNRGRVYNEQFFGPGTRLTVL.

This clonotype has just a few counts. The chain carries TRBV4-1 and TRBJ1-1; weak D call: TRBD1 (5 bases). V was trimmed by 1 base and J by 0 bases, leaving 9 bases between them. This CDR3 region has 15 residues. Looked up from germline, CDR1 is MGHRA and CDR2 is YSYEKL. CDR3 sequence (DNA): TGCGCCAGCAGCCAAGGACAGCGCCTGAACACTGAAGCTTTCTTT. Translation: CASSQGQRLNTEAFF.

This clonotype was recorded many times. The V call is TRBV7-3, the J call TRBJ2-6; tentatively, D is TRBD1 or TRBD2 (5 bases each). The CDR3 is 16 amino acids. Trimming left V 6 bases short and J 0 bases short, with 12 bases between. CDR1 and CDR2 (germline): SGHTA, FQGTGA. The CDR3 sequence: CASSRDGSSGANVLTF. CDR3 DNA: TGTGCCAGCAGTCGGGACGGAAGCTCTGGGGCCAACGTCCTGACTTTC.

The genes are TRBV7-8 and TRBJ2-7, with D possibly TRBD1 on 6 matching bases. Germline lookup yields CDR1 SGHVS and CDR2 FQNEAQ. The CDR3 totals 16 residues. V lost 3 bases and J lost 4, with 19 bases in between. CDR3 sequence: CASSFYPGQGQYEQYF. The CDR3 DNA reads TGTGCCAGCAGCTTCTATCCGGGACAAGGACAATACGAGCAGTACTTC.

The chain couples TRBV11-2 to TRBJ2-5, with TRBD2 identical over 12 bases. CDR3 length: 17 amino acids. Per germline, CDR1 SGHAT and CDR2 FQNNGV. Unmatched junction bases numbered 4, after V lost 0 bases and J lost 2 bases. The CDR3: CASSLDSSGGGQETQYF. The CDR3 coding sequence is TGTGCCAGCAGCTTAGATTCTAGCGGGGGGGGGCAAGAGACCCAGTACTTC.

V is TRBV18 and J is TRBJ2-7; TRBD2 aligns across 10 bases. Losses at the gene ends were 0 bases for V and 5 bases for J; bases not matched to a gene: 7. Germline V gene data show CDR1 as KGHSH and CDR2 as LQKENI. CDR3 length: 16 residues. In nucleotides, the CDR3 is TGTGCCAGCTCACCACCGAGTCTAGCGGGAGTTCACGAGCAGTACTTC. Protein product: CASSPPSLAGVHEQYF.

The chain recombines TRBV27 with TRBJ1-5; no firm D call. Per germline, CDR1 MNHEY and CDR2 SMNVEV (reference sequence). Deletions cut 6 bases from V and 3 bases from J, with 6 bases between. The CDR3 has 12 residues. Here the CDR3 reads CASRWANQPQHF. The CDR3 region has the DNA TGTGCCAGCAGATGGGCCAATCAGCCCCAGCATTTT.

This clonotype has more than one count but fewer than ten. This sequence joins TRBV29-1 and TRBJ1-2, with 7 bases identical to TRBD1. The CDR3 covers 18 residues. V dropped 1 base and J dropped 2; count of bases not matched to a gene: 16. CDR1 is SQVTM and CDR2 is ANQGSEA in the germline V gene. CDR3 protein: CSVEGQWGQSGQNYGYTF. The CDR3 DNA is TGCAGCGTTGAAGGCCAATGGGGACAGTCGGGGCAGAACTATGGCTACACCTTC.

The chain couples TRBV15 to TRBJ1-2; 8 positions match TRBD1. V gave up 5 bases and J gave up 4 bases; unmatched junction bases: 6. The CDR3 spans 14 residues. Germline CDR1 and CDR2: LNHNV and YYDKDF (reference sequence). CDR3 protein: CATSAQQGVYGYTF. For the CDR3, the DNA is TGTGCCACCAGCGCCCAACAGGGGGTCTATGGCTACACCTTC. Full variable domain (remainder filled in from reference TRBV15 and TRBJ1-2): DAMVIQNPRYQVTQFGKPVTLSCSQTLNHNVMYWYQQKSSQAPKLLFHYYDKDFNNEADTPDNFQSRRPNTSFCFLDIRSPGLGDTAMYLCATSAQQGVYGYTFGSGTRLTVV.